These 26 T cell receptor beta chains share one sample of origin, sequenced in a study of blood T cell repertoires in COVID-19. The method was immunoSEQ multiplex PCR; TCRdb's version includes in-frame clones alone and lacks a portion of them. Here the sample spans approximately 300,000 clones, around 88% being singletons. The specimen was peripheral blood. The receptor source for this set is a man aged 35 to 55 with acute or convalescent COVID-19.

The chain couples TRBV11-3 to TRBJ2-3; TRBD2 might be the D (6 bases). Germline values: CDR1 SGHNT, CDR2 YENEEA. Trimming left V 5 bases short and J 0 bases short, with 9 bases between. The CDR3 spans 14 residues. CDR3 sequence reads: CASSPGVSTDTQYF. The CDR3 coding sequence is TGTGCCAGCAGCCCGGGGGTTAGCACAGATACGCAGTATTTT.

The gene calls are TRBV3-1 (or the pseudogene TRBV3-2) and TRBJ1-2; 9 bases agree with TRBD1. The ends lost 4 bases at V and 2 bases at J; junction bases unmatched: 8. Germline V CDR1 and CDR2: LGHDT, YNNKEL (reference sequence). The CDR3 length is 16 residues. This chain's CDR3 is CASSLLGQGLNYGYTF. CDR3 in DNA: TGTGCCAGCAGCCTTCTTGGACAGGGGTTAAACTATGGCTACACCTTC.

J is TRBJ1-4 and V is TRBV3-1 (or the pseudogene TRBV3-2), with a possible D match to TRBD1 (5 bases). The ends were cut back, 0 bases at V and 8 bases at J, with 13 bases in the middle. CDR1 is LGHDT and CDR2 is YNNKEL in the germline V gene (reference sequence). CDR3 length: 15 residues. The CDR3 nucleotides read TGTGCCAGCAGCCAAGAATGGGGCCTGGGAGAAAAACTGTTTTTT. It translates to CASSQEWGLGEKLFF.

This chain uses TRBV7-6 with TRBJ2-2; 8 positions match TRBD2. Germline lookup yields CDR1 SGHVS and CDR2 FNYEAQ. CDR3 length: 15 residues. Unmatched junction bases numbered 3, after V lost 5 bases and J lost 1 base. In DNA, the CDR3 is TGTGCCAGCAGCATGAGCGGGGGGAACACCGGGGAGCTGTTTTTT. Its protein is CASSMSGGNTGELFF.

The J gene is TRBJ2-1, the V gene TRBV20-1; 8 nucleotides line up with TRBD2. The CDR3 contains 14 residues. The V gene's germline CDR1 is DFQATT and CDR2 SNEGSKA (reference sequence). V was clipped by 3 bases and J by 8 bases; unmatched bases: 9. CDR3 sequence: CSASSRGGIDEQFF. The CDR3 DNA follows: TGCAGTGCTAGTAGCCGGGGGGGCATCGATGAGCAGTTCTTC.

This chain links TRBV2 with TRBJ1-4; TRBD1 is a possible D gene (5 bases). The CDR3 totals 15 residues. V was cut by 0 bases and J by 5 bases, with 10 bases left in between. Germline V lookup: CDR1 SNHLY, CDR2 FYNNEI. CDR3 region: CASSEAGQLNEKLFF. For the CDR3, the DNA is TGTGCCAGCAGTGAAGCGGGGCAGCTAAATGAAAAACTGTTTTTT. Based on the CDR3 plus reference TRBV2 and TRBJ1-4, the full variable domain is EPEVTQTPSHQVTQMGQEVILRCVPISNHLYFYWYRQILGQKVEFLVSFYNNEISEKSEIFDDQFSVERPDGSNFTLKIRSTKLEDSAMYFCASSEAGQLNEKLFFGSGTQLSVL.

This clone was seen only once. The chain joins TRBV24-1 to TRBJ2-1; 11 nucleotides agree with TRBD1. The CDR3 is made up of 18 amino acids. V was pared by 4 bases and J by 1 base, with 8 bases of the junction left unmatched. Germline assignment: CDR1 KGHDR and CDR2 SFDVKD. In DNA form, the CDR3 reads TGTGCCACCAGTGAACGCGGACAGGGGGCAGGATCCTACAATGAGCAGTTCTTC. Translated, it gives CATSERGQGAGSYNEQFF.

The J gene is TRBJ1-2, the V gene TRBV25-1; 12 bases fit TRBD1. CDR3 length: 15 residues. The V and J ends lost 3 bases and 6 bases, in that order; junction bases with no gene match: 5. The germline gives CDR1 MGHDK, CDR2 SYGVNS. DNA for the CDR3: TGTGCCAGCAGTGAGGGACAGGGGGCGCTTAATGGCTACACCTTC. It translates to CASSEGQGALNGYTF.

The gene calls are TRBV13 and TRBJ1-2; the match to TRBD1 covers 9 bases. The germline V gene encodes CDR1 PRHDT and CDR2 FYEKMQ (reference sequence). Trimming at V came to 5 bases and at J to 1 base, leaving 8 bases not matched to a gene. The CDR3 totals 16 residues. The CDR3, as DNA: TGTGCCAGCAGCAGTAGGACAGGGGCTTTTAACTATGGCTACACCTTC. The encoded protein is CASSSRTGAFNYGYTF. Variable domain in full (rest from reference TRBV13 and TRBJ1-2): AAGVIQSPRHLIKEKRETATLKCYPIPRHDTVYWYQQGPGQDPQFLISFYEKMQSDKGSIPDRFSAQQFSDYHSELNMSSLELGDSALYFCASSSRTGAFNYGYTFGSGTRLTVV.

This chain joins TRBV12-5 and TRBJ2-7; D not resolved. Germline V gives CDR1 LGHNT, CDR2 FRNRAP. CDR3 length: 12 residues. V lost 3 bases and J lost 3, with 6 bases in between. CDR3 coding DNA: TGTGCTAGTGGTTTTCACAGCTACGAGCAGTACTTC. It translates to CASGFHSYEQYF. Using reference TRBV12-5 and TRBJ2-7 for the parts outside the CDR3, the full variable domain is DARVTQTPRHKVTEMGQEVTMRCQPILGHNTVFWYRQTMMQGLELLAYFRNRAPLDDSGMPKDRFSAEMPDATLATLKIQPSEPRDSAVYFCASGFHSYEQYFGPGTRLTVT.

The chain is built from TRBV10-3 and TRBJ1-2; D unclear. Trimming took off 4 bases at V and 5 bases at J, with 11 bases between the two ends. This CDR3 has 13 residues. Germline V gene data show CDR1 as ENHRY and CDR2 as SYGVKD. CDR3 region: CAISGGEEYGYTF. CDR3 bases: TGTGCCATCAGTGGTGGGGAGGAGTATGGCTACACCTTC.

This clone was picked up a small number of times. The V gene is TRBV6-5, the J gene TRBJ1-1; perhaps TRBD1 as D (5 bases). The CDR3 totals 15 residues. Germline V gene sequence: CDR1 MNHEY, CDR2 SVGAGI. Trimming removed 6 bases from V and 5 bases from J, with 19 bases in between. CDR3 sequence (DNA): TGTGCCAGCAGATCCCTTGGACAAGGTTATACTGAAGCTTTCTTT. Encoded protein: CASRSLGQGYTEAFF.

The chain links TRBV11-2 to TRBJ2-2; perhaps TRBD1 as D (6 bases). The CDR3 is made up of 15 amino acids. Germline-derived CDR1 and CDR2 are SGHAT and FQNNGV. The V end lost 6 bases, the J end lost 1 base, and 12 bases lay between the germline ends. CDR3 amino acids: CASRLPQGNTGELFF. CDR3 coding DNA: TGTGCCAGCAGACTCCCACAGGGGAACACCGGGGAGCTGTTTTTT. The full variable domain, rest sourced from reference TRBV11-2 and TRBJ2-2, is EAGVAQSPRYKIIEKRQSVAFWCNPISGHATLYWYQQILGQGPKLLIQFQNNGVVDDSQLPKDRFSAERLKGVDSTLKIQPAKLEDSAVYLCASRLPQGNTGELFFGEGSRLTVL.

The V gene is TRBV30, the J gene TRBJ1-6; possible D gene TRBD1, 5 bases. The CDR3 consists of 11 residues. Germline V gene data show CDR1 as GTSNPN and CDR2 as SVGIG (reference sequence). Trimming removed 7 bases from V and 12 bases from J, with 13 bases in between. The CDR3 region is CALGTRRPLHF. CDR3 nucleotides: TGTGCCTTGGGGACTAGGAGACCCCTCCACTTT.

The gene calls are TRBV9 and TRBJ1-4; D may be TRBD1 (6 bases). Germline V CDR1 and CDR2: SGDLS, YYNGEE. Between the trimmed V and J ends, which lost 3 bases and 5 bases, there was a span of 11 bases. This CDR3 spans 14 amino acids. In DNA form, the CDR3 reads TGTGCCAGCAGCGCAACAGGGAGAAATGAAAAACTGTTTTTT. It yields the protein CASSATGRNEKLFF. The entire variable domain, with the rest obtained from reference TRBV9 and TRBJ1-4, is as follows: DSGVTQTPKHLITATGQRVTLRCSPRSGDLSVYWYQQSLDQGLQFLIQYYNGEERAKGNILERFSAQQFPDLHSELNLSSLELGDSALYFCASSATGRNEKLFFGSGTQLSVL.

This chain links TRBV27 with TRBJ2-7; 9 positions agree with TRBD1. Germline loops: CDR1 MNHEY, CDR2 SMNVEV (reference sequence). CDR3 size: 16 residues. Unmatched junction bases numbered 12, after V lost 7 bases and J lost 2 bases. The DNA of the CDR3 is TGTGCCAGCAAACCGCTCCCCGGGACAGGGACCTACGAGCAGTACTTC. Its protein is CASKPLPGTGTYEQYF.

The CDR3 DNA sequence: TGTGCCAGCAGCGTAGGGGTAATGAACACTGAAGCTTTCTTT. Its protein product is CASSVGVMNTEAFF. J is TRBJ1-1 and V is TRBV3-1 (or the pseudogene TRBV3-2); tentatively, D is TRBD1 (5 bases). Trimming took off 5 bases at V and 0 bases at J, with 10 bases between the two ends. Per the germline V gene, CDR1 is LGHDT and CDR2 is YNNKEL (reference sequence). CDR3 length: 14 amino acids.

A remark on this clone: Additional DNA sequences in this sample encode the identical CDR3. The chain has TRBV27 and TRBJ2-2, with 12 bases matching TRBD1. The V segment lost 6 bases and the J segment 2 bases; nucleotides outside the gene matches: 1. Germline V gene data show CDR1 as MNHEY and CDR2 as SMNVEV (reference sequence). The CDR3 runs to 15 residues. The CDR3 is CASRGTGGNTGELFF. DNA for the CDR3: TGTGCCAGCAGAGGGACAGGGGGCAACACCGGGGAGCTGTTTTTT.

The chain links TRBV2 to TRBJ1-5; TRBD1 matches at 8 bases. V shed 6 bases and J 5 bases; nucleotides not matched to a gene: 6. The CDR3 sequence is 14 residues long. The germline V gene has CDR1 SNHLY and CDR2 FYNNEI. CDR3 nucleotides: TGTGCCAGCAGCCGACAGGGGCAAGATCAGCCCCAGCATTTT. This translates into CASSRQGQDQPQHF. Looking up the rest from reference TRBV2 and TRBJ1-5 gives the full variable domain: EPEVTQTPSHQVTQMGQEVILRCVPISNHLYFYWYRQILGQKVEFLVSFYNNEISEKSEIFDDQFSVERPDGSNFTLKIRSTKLEDSAMYFCASSRQGQDQPQHFGDGTRLSIL.

The rearrangement joins TRBV27 to TRBJ1-2; D unclear. The CDR3 runs to 13 residues. V dropped 6 bases and J dropped 11 bases, with 19 bases sitting between them. Germline CDR1 is MNHEY and CDR2 is SMNVEV (reference sequence). This chain's CDR3 is CASRKVGWMRYTF. In DNA form, the CDR3 reads TGTGCCAGCAGGAAAGTTGGTTGGATGCGGTACACCTTC.

The chain links TRBV7-2 to TRBJ2-1; D is unclear. This CDR3 spans 14 amino acids. Trimming removed 2 bases at V and 7 bases at J, with 12 bases between. Germline V CDR1 and CDR2: SGHTA, FQGNSA. The DNA of the CDR3 is TGTGCCAGCAGCTTACCCCGTGTTCGGAATGAGCAGTTCTTC. This codes for CASSLPRVRNEQFF.

The genes are TRBV4-2 and TRBJ1-1; no definite D call. Germline CDR1 is LGHNA and CDR2 is YNFKEQ. V lost 4 bases and J lost 2, with 11 bases in between. CDR3 length: 14 amino acids. CDR3 nucleotides: TGTGCCAGCAGCCTAGAACCGAGTAACACTGAAGCTTTCTTT. Its protein is CASSLEPSNTEAFF.

V and J are TRBV11-2 and TRBJ2-7; D perhaps matches TRBD2 (5 bases). CDR1 is SGHAT and CDR2 is FQNNGV in the germline V gene. The V end lost 5 bases, the J end lost 3 bases, and 8 bases lay between the germline ends. The CDR3 has 12 residues. The CDR3, as DNA: TGTGCCAGCAGCCACGGAGGCTACGAGCAGTACTTC. Protein sequence: CASSHGGYEQYF.

The chain carries TRBV9 and TRBJ2-1; no firm D call. Per germline, CDR1 SGDLS and CDR2 YYNGEE. The CDR3 spans 15 residues. V was pared by 0 bases and J by 8 bases, with 15 bases between. The CDR3 sequence is CASSVAEVVLDEQFF. Here the CDR3 DNA reads TGTGCCAGCAGCGTAGCTGAGGTAGTCTTAGATGAGCAGTTCTTC.

The chain carries TRBV4-2 and TRBJ1-1, with 10 bases identical to TRBD1. From germline, CDR1 is LGHNA and CDR2 YNFKEQ. The CDR3 runs to 16 residues. V shed 5 bases, J shed 4 bases, and the junction held 10 bases outside the gene matches. The CDR3 region has the DNA TGTGCCAGCAGCTGGGACAGGGGAAACGTGGGCACTGAAGCTTTCTTT. Translated, it gives CASSWDRGNVGTEAFF.

The rearrangement joins TRBV19 to TRBJ1-3, with D unresolved. V dropped 1 base and J dropped 2 bases, with 9 bases sitting between them. This CDR3 has 15 residues. Germline CDR1 is LNHDA and CDR2 is SQIVND (reference sequence). DNA of the CDR3: TGTGCCAGTAGTATAGCCATACCTACTGGAAACACCATATATTTT. Its translation is CASSIAIPTGNTIYF.